These 18 T cell receptor beta chains came from one sample sequenced in a study of T cell repertoires in cytomegalovirus infection. TCRdb reprocessed the reads via MiXCR and lists one record per CDR3 protein. The repertoire holds roughly 860,000 distinct CDR3 sequences, 32% seen once, with about an eighth in the top ten. No cognate antigen is known for these TCRs. This material consisted of cultured CD8+ T cells from PBMCs, taken from culture after CMV antigen stimulation. The receptors originated from a human donor in good health (CMV status not recorded). Some clones in this sample may be carry-over from other donors' samples.

The chain's CDR3 is CASKPVAENSPLHF. In nucleotides, the CDR3 is TGTGCCAGCAAACCCGTGGCAGAGAATTCACCCCTCCACTTT. The chain recombines TRBV6-5 with TRBJ1-6; no clear D. Trimming stripped 7 bases from V and 7 bases from J, with 14 bases between. CDR3 length equals 14 residues. Germline V gene sequence: CDR1 MNHEY, CDR2 SVGAGI.

This clonotype was seen only a few times. The genes are TRBV5-6 and TRBJ2-1; 7 bases map to TRBD1. V trimming: 6 bases; J trimming: 3 bases; junction bases outside the gene matches: 9. This CDR3 is built from 15 residues. Per the germline V gene, CDR1 is SGHDT and CDR2 is YYEEEE. The CDR3 sequence: CASTMEQGDYNEQFF. The CDR3 bases are TGTGCCAGCACCATGGAGCAGGGGGACTACAATGAGCAGTTCTTC.

This clonotype turned up a few times. This chain joins TRBV7-2 and TRBJ1-1, with 12 bases lining up with TRBD1. V gave up 5 bases and J gave up 6 bases; unmatched junction bases: 13. Germline V gene data show CDR1 as SGHTA and CDR2 as FQGNSA. This CDR3 contains 17 residues. CDR3 sequence reads: CASSPEGQGAVWAEAFF. DNA for the CDR3: TGTGCCAGCAGCCCAGAGGGACAGGGGGCGGTTTGGGCTGAAGCTTTCTTT.

This clonotype has ten or more counts. This sequence joins TRBV7-6 and TRBJ2-5; TRBD1 or TRBD2 may be the D gene (5 bases each). The CDR3 totals 14 residues. The V gene lost 9 bases and the J gene lost 2 bases, with 16 bases spanning the gap. Germline V CDR1 and CDR2: SGHVS, FNYEAQ. CDR3 residues: CASRGASRQETQYF. The CDR3 nucleotides are TGTGCCAGTCGTGGGGCTAGCCGACAAGAGACCCAGTACTTC.

The DNA of the CDR3 is TGCGCCAGCAGCCAAGATTGGGGTCGCTCCTACAATGAGCAGTTCTTC. As protein: CASSQDWGRSYNEQFF. The V gene is TRBV4-3, the J gene TRBJ2-1; D remains ambiguous. V dropped 0 bases and J dropped 0 bases, with 9 bases sitting between them. This CDR3 region has 16 residues. Germline CDR1 reads LGHNA; CDR2 reads YSLEER.

The J gene is TRBJ2-1, the V gene TRBV27, with TRBD2 matching 11 bases. The CDR3 has 13 amino acids. In germline, CDR1 is MNHEY, CDR2 SMNVEV (reference sequence). Unmatched junction bases numbered 7, after V lost 5 bases and J lost 13 bases. The CDR3 bases are TGTGCCAGCAGTCCTACTAGCGGGGGTCCTCAGTTCTTC. Its protein is CASSPTSGGPQFF.

The V gene is TRBV12-3 or TRBV12-4, the J gene TRBJ1-1, with D possibly being TRBD1 (6 bases). V was shortened by 2 bases and J by 3 bases, with 22 bases between the two germline ends. This CDR3 is built from 18 residues. CDR3 residues: CASSLRPLYRVGDTEAFF. CDR3 sequence (DNA): TGTGCCAGCAGTTTAAGGCCCCTCTACAGGGTTGGAGACACTGAAGCTTTCTTT.

This rearrangement joins TRBV19 to TRBJ2-7; TRBD1 matches at 8 bases. V shed 2 bases and J 6 bases; nucleotides not matched to a gene: 3. Per the germline V gene, CDR1 is LNHDA and CDR2 is SQIVND (reference sequence). This CDR3 spans 13 amino acids. The CDR3 is CASSIQGAVEQYF. The CDR3 coding sequence is TGTGCCAGTAGTATACAGGGGGCGGTCGAGCAGTACTTC.

This clonotype was picked up many times. J is TRBJ1-5 and V is TRBV7-8; tentative D call: TRBD1 (6 bases). This CDR3 has 18 amino acids. CDR1 SGHVS and CDR2 FQNEAQ come from the germline V gene. V lost 0 bases and J lost 0, with 15 bases in between. CDR3 sequence: CASSLARTGRYSNQPQHF. As DNA, the CDR3 is TGTGCCAGCAGCTTAGCGAGAACAGGGAGGTATAGCAATCAGCCCCAGCATTTT.

CDR3 loop: CASSRLGQGEKLFF. CDR3 nucleotide sequence: TGCGCCAGCAGCCGGCTGGGACAGGGCGAAAAACTGTTTTTT. The chain couples TRBV4-1 to TRBJ1-4; TRBD1 agrees at 9 bases. Trimming at V came to 4 bases and at J to 8 bases, leaving 5 bases not matched to a gene. CDR3 length: 14 amino acids. CDR1 and CDR2 from the germline V gene are MGHRA and YSYEKL.

This sequence joins TRBV15 and TRBJ1-1, with D unresolved. V lost 5 bases to trimming and J lost 1 base, with 14 bases between them. Germline V CDR1 and CDR2: LNHNV, YYDKDF (reference sequence). The length of the CDR3 is 15 residues. For the CDR3, the DNA is TGTGCCACCAGCCTCGCGGTTTGGCGGAACACTGAAGCTTTCTTT. Protein product: CATSLAVWRNTEAFF.

This clonotype has at least ten counts. The genes are TRBV6-5 and TRBJ1-1; perhaps TRBD1 as D (6 bases). Trimming pared 6 bases from V and 0 bases from J, leaving 11 bases between. The germline V gene encodes CDR1 MNHEY and CDR2 SVGAGI. This CDR3 has 14 amino acids. CDR3 DNA sequence: TGTGCCAGCAGCTACCGGACAGTGAACACTGAAGCTTTCTTT. Translated: CASSYRTVNTEAFF.

This clonotype occurred once. With a much larger clone just one base away, this may be a read error. This rearrangement joins TRBV7-6 to TRBJ2-7; D perhaps matches TRBD1 (6 bases). The germline V gene encodes CDR1 SGHVS and CDR2 FNYEAQ. This CDR3 is 16 amino acids long. The CDR3 reads CANSPYSTGTSYEQYV. DNA of the CDR3: TGTGCCAACAGCCCCTACTCTACAGGGACCTCCTACGAGCAGTACGTC.

There are many counts of this clonotype. The chain uses TRBV7-9 and TRBJ2-5; no clear D. V lost 5 bases and J 2 bases, leaving 9 bases between the germline ends. This CDR3 has 13 residues. Germline values: CDR1 SEHNR, CDR2 FQNEAQ (reference sequence). CDR3: CASSPTFQETQYF. The CDR3 DNA reads TGTGCCAGCAGCCCGACCTTTCAAGAGACCCAGTACTTC.

The chain recombines TRBV27 with TRBJ1-1; no reliable D call. V shed 7 bases and J shed 4 bases, with 19 bases lying between them. CDR3 length: 15 amino acids. CDR1 is MNHEY, CDR2 SMNVEV, per germline (reference sequence). CDR3 in DNA: TGTGCCAGCACCCAATGGGCTGGCGAAACCACTGAAGCTTTCTTT. Encoded protein: CASTQWAGETTEAFF.

This chain uses TRBV7-6 with TRBJ2-1; D could derive from TRBD1 or TRBD2 (5 bases each). The CDR3 length is 15 residues. Germline V lookup: CDR1 SGHVS, CDR2 FNYEAQ. V was pared by 1 base and J by 3 bases, with 10 bases between. CDR3 protein: CASSLDGTFYNEQFF. In DNA form, the CDR3 reads TGTGCCAGCAGCTTAGACGGGACCTTCTACAATGAGCAGTTCTTC.

The chain uses TRBV10-3 and TRBJ2-3; perhaps TRBD1 as D (6 bases). CDR1 is ENHRY and CDR2 is SYGVKD in the germline V gene. CDR3 length: 13 residues. V was trimmed by 3 bases and J by 6 bases, leaving 10 bases between them. CDR3 nucleotide sequence: TGTGCCATCAGTGAAGTTCAGGGGGATACGCAGTATTTT. It codes for CAISEVQGDTQYF.

The V and J genes are TRBV5-4 and TRBJ2-3; 7 nucleotides line up with TRBD1. The length of the CDR3 is 16 residues. Germline-derived CDR1 and CDR2 are SGHNT and YYREEE (reference sequence). V lost 4 bases to trimming and J lost 2 bases; unmatched junction nucleotides: 10. The CDR3 here is CASSRPSGTDTDTQYF. The CDR3 DNA is TGTGCCAGCAGCCGTCCCTCCGGGACAGACACAGATACGCAGTATTTT.